A selection of T cell receptor beta chains follows, all from one sample in a study of CD8 T cells in Susac syndrome. One entry per CDR3 protein, called by TCRdb with MiXCR from the immunoSEQ multiplex PCR reads. In the table there are roughly 100,000 distinct CDR3 sequences, approximately 93% of which are singletons. The source material was CD8+ T cells from PBMCs. The receptor source for this set is a human donor with Susac syndrome. CDR3s include the opening cysteine and the closing phenylalanine or tryptophan. A D gene is named only where the DNA matches it firmly. Clone size is not always given. Where it is, it says once, few, many or a class for expanded clones.

TRBJ2-7 | . | TRBV18 | TRBD1 | TGTGCCAGCTCACCGGGAAGGGGGACAGACACCTACGAGCAGTACTTC | CASSPGRGTDTYEQYF
TRBJ2-3 | . | TRBV9 | . | TGTGCCAGCAACGTCGGGATGTCTAGCACAGATACGCAGTATTTT | CASNVGMSSTDTQYF
TRBJ2-2 | . | TRBV20-1 | . | TGCAGTGCTAGAGATCAAGTTGGGGTTACCGGGGAGCTGTTTTTT | CSARDQVGVTGELFF
TRBJ2-3 | . | TRBV20-1 | . | TGCAGTGCTAGAGCGGGGAGCACAGATACGCAGTATTTT | CSARAGSTDTQYF
TRBJ2-2 | . | TRBV11-2 | TRBD1 | TGTGCCAGCAGCTCCCGGGACAGGGGTTCCACCGGGGAGGTGTTTTTT | CASSSRDRGSTGEVFF
TRBJ2-1 | . | TRBV6-5 | . | TGTGCCAGCAGTTACCAGGGGTTGAATGAGCAGTTCTTC | CASSYQGLNEQFF
TRBJ1-6 | . | TRBV5-6 | TRBD1 | TGTGCCAGCAGCCTTGGACAGGGGGCGAATAATTCACCCCTCCACTTT | CASSLGQGANNSPLHF
TRBJ1-1 | . | TRBV3-1 | . | TGTGCCAGCAGCCAAATACTTGCTGGGGACACTGAAGCTTTCTTT | CASSQILAGDTEAFF
TRBJ2-2 | . | TRBV9 | . | TGTGCCAGCAGCGTAGGGGCGGCCACCGGGGAGCTGTTTTTT | CASSVGAATGELFF
TRBJ2-1 | . | TRBV20-1 | . | TGCAGTGCTAGCTCCTCAACCGGCGTCTACAATGAGCAGTTCTTC | CSASSSTGVYNEQFF
TRBJ1-1 | . | TRBV3-1 | . | TGTGCCAGCAGCCAAGATACGGGAAGGAACACTGAAGCTTTCTTT | CASSQDTGRNTEAFF
TRBJ2-5 | . | TRBV7-2 | TRBD2 | TGTGCCAGCAGCTTAGACGTGGCGGGGGGGCGTGAGACCCAGTACTTC | CASSLDVAGGRETQYF
TRBJ2-7 | few | TRBV7-9 | . | TGTGCCAGCAGCCATCGCCGGTACAGGCCCCACGAGCAGTACTTC | CASSHRRYRPHEQYF
TRBJ2-3 | . | TRBV5-1 | . | TGCGCCAGCAGCTACTCCACCGGCGGGGATACGCAGTATTTT | CASSYSTGGDTQYF
TRBJ2-2 | . | TRBV2 | TRBD1 | TGTGCCAGCAGACCCATGGACAGGGGCAACACCGGGGAGCTGTTTTTT | CASRPMDRGNTGELFF
TRBJ2-7 | . | TRBV20-1 | . | TGCAGTGCTAGAGCGCGGGACAGCTCCTACGAGCAGTACTTC | CSARARDSSYEQYF
TRBJ1-1 | . | TRBV2 | . | TGTGCCAGAAGGGGGGGGATTGAAGCTTTCTTT | CARRGGIEAFF
TRBJ2-7 | . | TRBV18 | . | TGTGCCAGCTCACCTAATGACTACGAGCAGTACTTC | CASSPNDYEQYF
TRBJ2-7 | . | TRBV5-6 | . | TGTGCCAGCAGCGGACCGACCAGCTCCTACGAGCAGTACTTC | CASSGPTSSYEQYF
TRBJ2-3 | . | TRBV12-3/TRBV12-4 | . | TGTGCCAGCAGCCCGCAGGGGTCAGATACGCAGTATTTT | CASSPQGSDTQYF
TRBJ2-1 | . | TRBV12-3/TRBV12-4 | . | TGTGCCAGCAGTTTGTGGAGTATCTCCTACAATGAGCAGTTCTTC | CASSLWSISYNEQFF
TRBJ2-1 | . | TRBV9 | . | TGTGCCAGCAGCCCAATTCTCGCAGGAGCCAACAATGAGCAGTTCTTC | CASSPILAGANNEQFF
TRBJ1-4 | . | TRBV9 | . | TGTGCCAGCAGCTCCCAGGGGCGGCATAATGAAAAACTGTTTTTT | CASSSQGRHNEKLFF
TRBJ2-3 | . | TRBV11-1 | . | TGTGCCAGCAGTTTCGGAGAAGACTCTCTCTCAGATACGCAGTATTTT | CASSFGEDSLSDTQYF
TRBJ1-1 | . | TRBV7-9 | . | TGTGCCAGCAGCCTCCTGGTAAACACTGAAGCTTTCTTT | CASSLLVNTEAFF